The 23 T cell receptor beta chains below were found in one sample sequenced in a study of T cell responses to AZD1222 COVID-19 vaccine. The data were produced by immunoSEQ multiplex PCR, yet TCRdb's version contains in-frame clones alone and is incomplete. The table has some 50,000 clones, more than 60% seen once. The specimen was peripheral blood, collected on day 0 of MenACWY control vaccination. The receptors shown here come from an adult in good health.

This clone was counted between two and nine times. The chain joins TRBV5-1 to TRBJ2-1; a possible D gene is TRBD2 (5 bases). V was pared by 4 bases and J by 5 bases, with 13 bases between. This CDR3 spans 14 amino acids. Germline lookup yields CDR1 SGHRS and CDR2 YFSETQ. CDR3 sequence: CASSPLAGNNEQFF. The CDR3 DNA reads TGCGCCAGCAGCCCCCTCGCGGGTAACAATGAGCAGTTCTTC.

The chain joins TRBV9 to TRBJ2-1; 7 bases agree with TRBD1. The CDR3 contains 15 residues. The germline gives CDR1 SGDLS, CDR2 YYNGEE. Unmatched junction bases numbered 6, after V lost 2 bases and J lost 4 bases. Here the CDR3 reads CASSVSGTEYNEQFF. In DNA, the CDR3 is TGTGCCAGCAGCGTCTCCGGGACAGAGTACAATGAGCAGTTCTTC.

V is TRBV6-5 and J is TRBJ2-1; tentatively, D is TRBD1 (5 bases). In germline, CDR1 is MNHEY, CDR2 SVGAGI. The CDR3 covers 14 residues. The V end lost 5 bases, the J end lost 4 bases, and 12 bases lay between the germline ends. The CDR3 region is CASSPRQSYNEQFF. In DNA form, the CDR3 reads TGTGCCAGCAGTCCAAGACAGAGTTACAATGAGCAGTTCTTC.

V gene TRBV28 combines with J gene TRBJ1-1, with D hard to call. CDR3 length: 12 residues. Trimming removed 3 bases from V and 5 bases from J, with 7 bases in between. Per germline, CDR1 MDHEN and CDR2 SYDVKM. CDR3 loop: CASSFLRTEAFF. CDR3 nucleotide sequence: TGTGCCAGCAGTTTCTTAAGGACTGAAGCTTTCTTT.

This chain uses TRBV30 with TRBJ2-3; TRBD2 might be the D (5 bases). The germline V gene encodes CDR1 GTSNPN and CDR2 SVGIG (reference sequence). This CDR3 contains 11 residues. Trimming removed 2 bases from V and 7 bases from J, with 7 bases in between. CDR3 DNA: TGTGCCTGGAGTCGGGGAAATACGCAGTATTTT. Amino acids: CAWSRGNTQYF.

CDR3: CASSYGTSGVGELFF. CDR3 nucleotide sequence: TGTGCCAGCAGTTACGGGACTAGCGGTGTCGGGGAGCTGTTTTTT. V usage is TRBV6-6 and J usage is TRBJ2-2; the match to TRBD2 covers 11 bases. V shed 2 bases, J shed 7 bases, and the junction held 3 bases outside the gene matches. This CDR3 contains 15 residues. In germline, CDR1 is MNHNY, CDR2 SVGAGI (reference sequence).

This clone was observed once. This chain joins TRBV6-6 and TRBJ1-1; a possible D gene is TRBD1 (6 bases). The CDR3 has 12 residues. Germline assignment: CDR1 MNHNY and CDR2 SVGAGI (reference sequence). V lost 7 bases and J lost 5, with 11 bases in between. The CDR3 sequence is CASKEGGTEAFF. Here the CDR3 DNA reads TGTGCCAGCAAAGAGGGGGGGACTGAAGCTTTCTTT.

This clone was detected a few times. This sequence joins TRBV6-1 and TRBJ1-2; D not resolved. Germline lookup yields CDR1 MNHNS and CDR2 SASEGT. The CDR3 is made up of 17 amino acids. The ends were cut back, 2 bases at V and 2 bases at J, with 18 bases in the middle. The CDR3 DNA sequence: TGTGCCAGCAGTGAATCAACCACAAGGTTCGGGAACTATGGCTACACCTTC. Translating gives CASSESTTRFGNYGYTF.

The rearrangement uses TRBV5-6 and TRBJ2-3, with no clear D. This CDR3 is 16 amino acids long. Germline V gives CDR1 SGHDT, CDR2 YYEEEE. Trimming stripped 0 bases from V and 1 base from J, with 12 bases between. The CDR3: CASSLDGWSGTDTQYF. CDR3 DNA sequence: TGTGCCAGCAGCTTGGATGGGTGGTCGGGCACAGATACGCAGTATTTT.

This clone showed up just once. V gene TRBV7-9 combines with J gene TRBJ1-4, with D perhaps matching TRBD1 (5 bases). The CDR3 has 16 amino acids. CDR1 is SEHNR, CDR2 FQNEAQ, per germline (reference sequence). The germline V and J ends were trimmed by 0 bases and 1 base, with 9 bases remaining between them. CDR3 DNA sequence: TGTGCCAGCAGCTTAGCTATGGGGCGAACTAATGAAAAACTGTTTTTT. Translation: CASSLAMGRTNEKLFF.

The rearrangement links TRBV29-1 to TRBJ1-2; 9 nucleotides line up with TRBD1. CDR1 and CDR2 (germline): SQVTM, ANQGSEA. V was pared by 6 bases and J by 8 bases, with 7 bases of the junction left unmatched. This CDR3 has 12 amino acids. CDR3 DNA: TGCAGCGTCCTGACAGGGGGAGGAGGCTACACCTTC. This gives the protein CSVLTGGGGYTF.

In this sample, this clone turned up once. This sequence joins TRBV2 and TRBJ2-1; D gene uncertain. Germline V gene sequence: CDR1 SNHLY, CDR2 FYNNEI. The CDR3 contains 12 residues. V was clipped by 6 bases and J by 9 bases, with 12 bases between them. Written as DNA, the CDR3 is TGTGCCAGCAGGACCGGAGATGGTGAGCAGTTCTTC. Its translation is CASRTGDGEQFF.

The chain uses TRBV5-1 and TRBJ1-1, with unresolved D. This CDR3 has 13 residues. The ends were cut back, 0 bases at V and 3 bases at J, with 6 bases in the middle. CDR1 and CDR2 (germline): SGHRS, YFSETQ. CDR3 loop: CASSLDGYTEAFF. DNA of the CDR3: TGCGCCAGCAGCTTGGATGGCTACACTGAAGCTTTCTTT.

The chain links TRBV5-4 to TRBJ1-2; a possible D gene is TRBD1 (6 bases). The germline gives CDR1 SGHNT, CDR2 YYREEE (reference sequence). Between the trimmed V and J ends, which lost 4 bases and 7 bases, there was a span of 14 bases. The CDR3 totals 13 residues. In DNA, the CDR3 is TGTGCCAGCAGCCCGGAACAGGGTCGTGGCTACACCTTC. It is translated as CASSPEQGRGYTF.

V usage is TRBV3-1 (or the pseudogene TRBV3-2) and J usage is TRBJ1-4, with 9 bases aligning to TRBD1. Germline CDR1 LGHDT, CDR2 YNNKEL (reference sequence). The junction had 3 bases not matched to a gene; V was cut back by 3 bases and J by 1 base. The CDR3 is made up of 16 amino acids. The CDR3 bases are TGTGCCAGCAGCCAGGGACAGGGAGGAACTAATGAAAAACTGTTTTTT. Amino acid sequence: CASSQGQGGTNEKLFF.

This rearrangement joins TRBV4-2 to TRBJ2-7; 7 bases line up with TRBD2. CDR1 is LGHNA and CDR2 is YNFKEQ in the germline V gene. Germline trimming cut 3 bases from V and 3 bases from J; bases unmatched to any gene: 14. There are 17 residues in the CDR3. The CDR3 reads CASSQGGFRSDYYEQYF. The CDR3 DNA follows: TGTGCCAGCAGCCAGGGGGGGTTTCGGTCAGATTACTACGAGCAGTACTTC.

This clone appeared a few times. The chain joins TRBV28 to TRBJ1-2; D perhaps matches TRBD1 (5 bases). CDR3 length: 15 residues. Germline CDR1 and CDR2: MDHEN and SYDVKM. V lost 5 bases, J lost 4 bases, and 17 bases lay in between. The CDR3 sequence: CASSTISGFAYGYTF. In DNA form, the CDR3 reads TGTGCCAGCAGTACCATATCAGGGTTTGCCTATGGCTACACCTTC.

By sample share, this clone is medium-sized. CDR3 nucleotides: TGTGCCAGCTCACAGCTCCCGCGGGACAACTCCTACGAGCAGTACTTC. Translation gives CASSQLPRDNSYEQYF. J is TRBJ2-7 and V is TRBV18; D may match TRBD1 or TRBD2 (6 bases each). CDR1 is KGHSH and CDR2 is LQKENI in the germline V gene. V was cut by 4 bases and J by 0 bases, with 16 bases left in between. The CDR3 is 16 amino acids.

The chain uses TRBV29-1 and TRBJ1-5; tentative D call: TRBD1 (6 bases). Trimming removed 6 bases at V and 7 bases at J, with 16 bases between. The germline gives CDR1 SQVTM, CDR2 ANQGSEA. This CDR3 region has 13 residues. The CDR3 DNA sequence: TGCAGCGTCCAGGCGGGGGCGAGGCAGCCCCAGCATTTT. This translates into CSVQAGARQPQHF.

The chain recombines TRBV2 with TRBJ2-1, with D perhaps TRBD2 (5 bases). V dropped 4 bases and J dropped 0 bases, with 13 bases sitting between them. Germline CDR1 and CDR2: SNHLY and FYNNEI. The CDR3 runs 16 residues. Here the CDR3 DNA reads TGTGCCAGCAGTGCCCGGACTGGTAGCTCCTACAATGAGCAGTTCTTC. Translation: CASSARTGSSYNEQFF. The full variable domain, completed using reference TRBV2 and TRBJ2-1, is EPEVTQTPSHQVTQMGQEVILRCVPISNHLYFYWYRQILGQKVEFLVSFYNNEISEKSEIFDDQFSVERPDGSNFTLKIRSTKLEDSAMYFCASSARTGSSYNEQFFGPGTRLTVL.

The rearrangement links TRBV18 to TRBJ1-1; D gene ambiguous. The V end was cut by 4 bases, the J end by 7 bases, with 10 bases between. This CDR3 spans 12 amino acids. Per germline, CDR1 KGHSH and CDR2 LQKENI. CDR3 sequence: CASSRPTNEAFF. The CDR3 DNA follows: TGTGCCAGCTCACGGCCGACCAATGAAGCTTTCTTT.

The chain has TRBV4-1 and TRBJ1-6; D is perhaps TRBD1 (5 bases). The CDR3 sequence is 15 residues long. V lost 3 bases to trimming and J lost 7 bases, with 13 bases between them. The germline V gene has CDR1 MGHRA and CDR2 YSYEKL. CDR3 residues: CASSHFGRDNSPLHF. As DNA, the CDR3 is TGCGCCAGCAGCCATTTTGGACGGGACAATTCACCCCTCCACTTT.

The chain is built from TRBV19 and TRBJ1-4; tentative D call: TRBD1 (6 bases). This CDR3 comprises 11 residues. V shed 10 bases and J shed 15 bases, with 18 bases lying between them. Germline V lookup: CDR1 LNHDA, CDR2 SQIVND (reference sequence). The CDR3 here is CATYGGARMFF. The DNA of the CDR3 is TGTGCCACCTACGGGGGGGCCAGAATGTTTTTT.